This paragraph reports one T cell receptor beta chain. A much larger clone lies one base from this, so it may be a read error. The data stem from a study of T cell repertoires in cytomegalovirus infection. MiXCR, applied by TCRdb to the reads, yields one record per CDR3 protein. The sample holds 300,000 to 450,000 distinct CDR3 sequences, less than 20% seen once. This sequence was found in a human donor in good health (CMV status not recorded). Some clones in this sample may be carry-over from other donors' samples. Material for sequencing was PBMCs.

This chain's CDR3 is CTSSLERETQYF. The DNA of the CDR3 is TGTACCAGCAGCTTAGAAAGGGAGACCCAGTACTTC. The chain employs TRBV7-2 and TRBJ2-5; D gene ambiguous. Trimming took off 1 base at V and 5 bases at J, with 5 bases between the two ends. The CDR3 covers 12 residues. Germline lookup yields CDR1 SGHTA and CDR2 FQGNSA.